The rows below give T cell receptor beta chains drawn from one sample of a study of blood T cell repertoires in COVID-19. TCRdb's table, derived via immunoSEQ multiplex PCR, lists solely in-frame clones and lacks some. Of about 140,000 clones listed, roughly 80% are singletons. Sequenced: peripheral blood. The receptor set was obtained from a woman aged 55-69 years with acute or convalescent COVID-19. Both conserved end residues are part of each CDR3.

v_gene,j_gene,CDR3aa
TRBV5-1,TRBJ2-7,CASSRQGDSYEQYF
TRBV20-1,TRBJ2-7,CSASVTGTSGPYEQYF
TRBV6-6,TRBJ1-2,CASIADWEGYGYTF
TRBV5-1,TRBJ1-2,CASGSRREGNYGYTF
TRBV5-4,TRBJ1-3,CASSLASQRGNTIYF
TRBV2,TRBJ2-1,CASSDRARMNEQFF
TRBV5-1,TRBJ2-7,CASSLRATSGRAGSYEQYF
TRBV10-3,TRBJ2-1,CASSLLEYNEQFF
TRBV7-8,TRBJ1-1,CASSLALTVQEAFF
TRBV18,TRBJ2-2,CASSPRSLAGGSTGELFF
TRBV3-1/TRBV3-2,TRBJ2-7,CASSQGLAGGGEQYF
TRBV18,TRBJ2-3,CASSPPGADTQYF
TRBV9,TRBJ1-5,CASSAQGAGQPQHF
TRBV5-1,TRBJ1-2,CASSLVVGGLAGYTF
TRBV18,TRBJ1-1,CASSIMERTEAFF
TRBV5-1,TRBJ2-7,CASSLSLQGPYEQYF
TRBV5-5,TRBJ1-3,CASSFSAGRTGNTIYF
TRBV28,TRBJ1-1,CASSFQKTGLRMNTEAFF
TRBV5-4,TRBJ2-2,CASSLGGQGAGELFF
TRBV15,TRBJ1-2,CATSRDGEEGLQF
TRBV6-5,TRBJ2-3,CASSRLAASTDTQYF
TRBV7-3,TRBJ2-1,CASSLTPDSAGEQFF
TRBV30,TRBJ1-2,CAWSLGSGYTF
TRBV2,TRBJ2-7,CASSESGAGREQYF
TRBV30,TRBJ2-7,CAWSSGRAGGREQYF
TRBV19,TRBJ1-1,CASTGTGTNTEAFF
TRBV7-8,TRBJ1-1,CASSLESSGVGTEAFF
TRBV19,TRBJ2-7,CASSIGTARYEQYF
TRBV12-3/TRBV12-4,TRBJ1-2,CASSTGQGYGYTF
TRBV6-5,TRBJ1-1,CASSQRGLANTEAFF
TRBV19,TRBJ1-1,CASSPPTGNTEAFF
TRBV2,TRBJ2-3,CASFSEGATTDTQYF
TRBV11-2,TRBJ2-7,CASSLYNKGALGYEQYF
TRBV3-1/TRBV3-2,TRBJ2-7,CASSQALSSSYEQYF
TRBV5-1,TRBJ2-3,CASSLEPMISSTDTQYF
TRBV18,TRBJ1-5,CASSQDRGLGQPQHF
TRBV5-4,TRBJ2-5,CASSRSGLAGWETQYF
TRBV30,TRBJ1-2,CAWSAGGLLYGYTF
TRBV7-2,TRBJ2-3,CASRTPSGRAFTDTQYF
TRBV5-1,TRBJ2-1,CASSLGASGTNEQFF
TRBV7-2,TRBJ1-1,CASSRRDPGAEAFF
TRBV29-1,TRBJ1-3,CSVEEGQVTSGNTIYF
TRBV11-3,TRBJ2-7,CASSSLAGARYEQYF
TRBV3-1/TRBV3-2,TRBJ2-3,CASSQDARGRRYF
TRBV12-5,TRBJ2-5,CASGPGLTRETQYF
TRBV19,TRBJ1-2,CASNMSPGTGYGYTF
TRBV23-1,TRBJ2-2,CASSGDTEKNTGELFF
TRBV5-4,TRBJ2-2,CASSSGTGELFF
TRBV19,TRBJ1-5,CASSPRGGTGQNQPQHF
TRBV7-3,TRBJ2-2,CASSKTVTGELFF
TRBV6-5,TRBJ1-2,CASRMTENYGYTF
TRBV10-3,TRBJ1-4,CAISASGSRDEKLFF
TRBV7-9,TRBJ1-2,CASSFDSYGYTF
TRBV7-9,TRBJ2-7,CASRTGTTAEQYF
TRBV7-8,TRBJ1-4,CASSLTEGIGEKLFF
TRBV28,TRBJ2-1,CASSWAGAIYNEQFF
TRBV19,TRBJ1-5,CASNTRGPNQPQHF
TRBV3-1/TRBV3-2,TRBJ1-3,CASSQDERGTGQNTIYF
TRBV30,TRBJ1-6,CAWSVYRANSPLHF
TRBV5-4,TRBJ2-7,CASSPGGLGYEQYF